The 5 T cell receptor beta chains given below trace back to one sample, sequenced in a study of untreated major depressive disorder. Findings of the study overall: CD4+ T cells from depressed patients used TRBV05-01 (Vbeta 5.1) more often than controls.

Using immunoSEQ multiplex PCR, the repertoire was profiled, and TCRdb retains in-frame clones only, with some absent. The sample holds approximately 20,000 clones, more than 85% seen once. Antigens for these TCRs are unknown. Sequenced sample: CD4+ T cells from PBMCs. The origin of the receptors is a middle-aged woman with major depressive disorder.

J is TRBJ1-5 and V is TRBV6-1; no definite D call. The V and J ends lost 3 bases and 5 bases respectively, with 8 bases between them. This CDR3 spans 13 amino acids. Germline V gene data show CDR1 as MNHNS and CDR2 as SASEGT. The DNA for the CDR3 is TGTGCCAGCAGTGAGACAAGGGATCAGCCCCAGCATTTT. Protein sequence: CASSETRDQPQHF.

The genes are TRBV4-1 and TRBJ1-2; D might be TRBD1 (5 bases). The CDR3 totals 16 residues. Germline CDR1 MGHRA, CDR2 YSYEKL. Trimming took 0 bases from V and 8 from J, leaving 19 bases between them. This CDR3 is CASSQDLRGLPGGYTF. CDR3 sequence (DNA): TGCGCCAGCAGCCAAGACCTTAGGGGCCTTCCGGGAGGCTACACCTTC.

The sample holds a few counts of this clone. The V call is TRBV6-5, the J call TRBJ1-5, with D maybe TRBD1 (5 bases). This CDR3 region has 14 residues. The germline gives CDR1 MNHEY, CDR2 SVGAGI. V shed 6 bases and J shed 6 bases, with 15 bases lying between them. CDR3 residues: CASSPTPQGQPQHF. The CDR3 bases are TGTGCCAGCAGCCCCACACCCCAGGGTCAGCCCCAGCATTTT.

The chain combines TRBV6-5 with TRBJ1-1, with D unresolved. The CDR3 is 13 amino acids. CDR1 MNHEY and CDR2 SVGAGI come from the germline V gene. The V end lost 6 bases, the J end lost 0 bases, and 8 bases lay between the germline ends. CDR3 bases: TGTGCCAGCAGCCCACCTATGAACACTGAAGCTTTCTTT. This encodes CASSPPMNTEAFF.

The CDR3 loop reads CASSVEDSPFYEQYF. The CDR3 nucleotides read TGTGCCAGCAGTGTAGAGGACAGTCCCTTTTACGAGCAGTACTTC. The chain uses TRBV6-1 and TRBJ2-7; maybe TRBD1 (6 bases). In germline, CDR1 is MNHNS, CDR2 SASEGT. The CDR3 runs to 15 residues. V was clipped by 4 bases and J by 4 bases, with 17 bases between them.